This passage covers 18 T cell receptor beta chains from one sample sequenced in a study of blood T cell repertoires in COVID-19 (dated by TCRdb to 2020 to 2022). The library was produced with the immunoSEQ multiplex PCR assay. Not all clones reach the TCRdb copy of this immuneACCESS table, which keeps in-frame sequences only. Checked studies attribute under half of the gap to unresolved V genes and leave the rest unexplained. In all, the sample holds some 250,000 clones, and roughly 90% of those were seen once. The ten largest clones take up just under 2% of the sample. The sequenced sample consisted of peripheral blood. The receptors derive from a man aged 25-45 years with active or convalescent COVID-19.

The DNA for the CDR3 is TGTGCCAGTGGTCCTTTGACAGGGGCTGAAGCTTTCTTT. Its translation is CASGPLTGAEAFF. The V call is TRBV19, the J call TRBJ1-1, with 8 bases matching TRBD1. V lost 8 bases to trimming and J lost 6 bases; unmatched junction nucleotides: 8. The CDR3 is 13 residues long. Germline values: CDR1 LNHDA, CDR2 SQIVND (reference sequence).

The chain joins TRBV18 to TRBJ2-3; 7 positions match TRBD2. The CDR3 totals 15 residues. The junction had 6 bases not matched to a gene; V was cut back by 6 bases and J by 0 bases. Germline V CDR1 and CDR2: KGHSH, LQKENI. The CDR3 sequence: CASSPWGGSTDTQYF. The DNA of the CDR3 is TGTGCCAGCTCCCCTTGGGGGGGGAGCACAGATACGCAGTATTTT.

V is TRBV5-4 and J is TRBJ1-3, with unresolved D. The CDR3 loop spans 13 amino acids. Trimming took 0 bases from V and 4 from J, leaving 5 bases between them. Germline-derived CDR1 and CDR2 are SGHNT and YYREEE (reference sequence). The chain's CDR3 is CASSLGQGNTIYF. The DNA for the CDR3 is TGTGCCAGCAGCTTGGGGCAGGGAAACACCATATATTTT.

This clone has only one observation. The chain links TRBV27 to TRBJ2-7; 11 positions match TRBD1. V trimming: 5 bases; J trimming: 3 bases; junction bases outside the gene matches: 3. This CDR3 region has 14 residues. CDR1 and CDR2 (germline): MNHEY, SMNVEV (reference sequence). DNA of the CDR3: TGTGCCAGCAGTCAAGGGACAGGGGGCTACGAGCAGTACTTC. Amino acids: CASSQGTGGYEQYF.

The V gene is TRBV4-1, the J gene TRBJ1-1, with no clear D. The germline V gene has CDR1 MGHRA and CDR2 YSYEKL. The length of the CDR3 is 19 residues. V was shortened by 1 base and J by 6 bases, with 27 bases between the two germline ends. The CDR3 here is CASSQGASFRGLQGPEAFF. CDR3 sequence (DNA): TGCGCCAGCAGCCAAGGGGCCTCTTTTCGTGGCCTCCAAGGCCCTGAAGCTTTCTTT.

This chain connects TRBV10-1 to TRBJ1-5, with D unclear. The V end lost 4 bases, the J end lost 4 bases, and 8 bases lay between the germline ends. This CDR3 spans 13 amino acids. Germline loops: CDR1 WNHNN, CDR2 SYGVQD (reference sequence). This CDR3 reads CASSVAENQPQHF. The CDR3 bases are TGCGCCAGCAGTGTGGCGGAGAATCAGCCCCAGCATTTT.

The CDR3 sequence: CASSVVGESTDTQYF. CDR3 coding DNA: TGTGCCAGCAGCGTAGTTGGGGAGAGCACAGATACGCAGTATTTT. This sequence joins TRBV9 and TRBJ2-3, with D possibly matching TRBD2 (5 bases). CDR1 and CDR2 from the germline V gene are SGDLS and YYNGEE. This CDR3 is 15 amino acids long. The V and J ends lost 0 bases and 0 bases respectively, with 8 bases between them.

This chain joins TRBV15 and TRBJ1-1; 7 bases fit TRBD1. The germline V gene encodes CDR1 LNHNV and CDR2 YYDKDF (reference sequence). The CDR3 loop spans 15 amino acids. V lost 4 bases to trimming and J lost 1 base; unmatched junction nucleotides: 6. CDR3 sequence: CATSKAGTANTEAFF. The CDR3 nucleotides are TGTGCCACCAGCAAGGCCGGGACAGCGAACACTGAAGCTTTCTTT.

V is TRBV4-2 and J is TRBJ1-2; D might be TRBD1 (5 bases). The V end was cut by 5 bases, the J end by 5 bases, with 12 bases between. Germline CDR1 LGHNA, CDR2 YNFKEQ. The CDR3 runs 13 residues. This CDR3 reads CASSSGERYGYTF. For the CDR3, the DNA is TGTGCCAGCAGCTCGGGGGAACGTTATGGCTACACCTTC.

The chain employs TRBV7-2 and TRBJ2-1, with a tentative D call TRBD1 (5 bases). This CDR3 has 15 residues. V was clipped by 2 bases and J by 1 base, with 9 bases between them. Germline CDR1 is SGHTA and CDR2 is FQGNSA. The CDR3 spells CASSLNPGSYNEQFF. The CDR3 bases are TGTGCCAGCAGCTTAAACCCAGGGTCCTACAATGAGCAGTTCTTC. Combining the CDR3 with reference TRBV7-2 and TRBJ2-1 gives the whole variable domain GAGVSQSPSNKVTEKGKDVELRCDPISGHTALYWYRQSLGQGLEFLIYFQGNSAPDKSGLPSDRFSAERTGGSVSTLTIQRTQQEDSAVYLCASSLNPGSYNEQFFGPGTRLTVL.

This clone is a singleton in its sample. This rearrangement joins TRBV4-1 to TRBJ2-2; no definite D call. V dropped 1 base and J dropped 6 bases, with 15 bases sitting between them. The CDR3 length is 16 residues. Per the germline V gene, CDR1 is MGHRA and CDR2 is YSYEKL. The CDR3 sequence: CASSQVGWAAAGELFF. In DNA, the CDR3 is TGCGCCAGCAGCCAAGTTGGTTGGGCAGCCGCCGGGGAGCTGTTTTTT.

A word on this clone: At one boundary the junction diverges from the germline segment, which might be a read error. V gene TRBV19 combines with J gene TRBJ1-2, with a weak D call TRBD1 (6 bases). This CDR3 has 13 amino acids. Germline-derived CDR1 and CDR2 are LNHDA and SQIVND (reference sequence). The CDR3 protein is CASRIGQLDGYTF. For the CDR3, the DNA is TGTGCCAGTAGGATAGGACAGCTCGATGGCTACACCTTC.

The chain links TRBV5-1 to TRBJ1-2; TRBD1 matches at 9 bases. This CDR3 spans 16 amino acids. Per the germline V gene, CDR1 is SGHRS and CDR2 is YFSETQ. V lost 1 base to trimming and J lost 8 bases; unmatched junction nucleotides: 12. The CDR3 bases are TGCGCCAGCAGCTTGTCCGGACAGGGGTCAAGTGGAGGCTACACCTTC. Its protein product is CASSLSGQGSSGGYTF. The full variable domain, with the rest looked up from reference TRBV5-1 and TRBJ1-2, is KAGVTQTPRYLIKTRGQQVTLSCSPISGHRSVSWYQQTPGQGLQFLFEYFSETQRNKGNFPGRFSGRQFSNSRSEMNVSTLELGDSALYLCASSLSGQGSSGGYTFGSGTRLTVV.

The rearrangement joins TRBV15 to TRBJ2-3; 9 nucleotides match TRBD1. The J segment lost 5 bases and the V segment lost 4 bases, leaving 4 bases of the junction unmatched. This CDR3 spans 14 amino acids. Germline lookup yields CDR1 LNHNV and CDR2 YYDKDF (reference sequence). CDR3 coding DNA: TGTGCCACCAGCAAAAGACAGGGGGGAGATACGCAGTATTTT. This gives the protein CATSKRQGGDTQYF.

V and J are TRBV6-1 and TRBJ1-2; 9 positions match TRBD1. V shed 5 bases, J shed 4 bases, and the junction held 5 bases outside the gene matches. The CDR3 covers 14 residues. Germline CDR1 reads MNHNS; CDR2 reads SASEGT. The CDR3 DNA reads as TGTGCCAGCAGTTCCGGGACAGGGTCCTATGGCTACACCTTC. It is translated as CASSSGTGSYGYTF.

The chain has TRBV19 and TRBJ1-1, with D possibly TRBD1 on 5 matching bases. CDR3 length: 13 residues. CDR1 is LNHDA and CDR2 is SQIVND in the germline V gene (reference sequence). V lost 5 bases to trimming and J lost 5 bases, with 12 bases between them. In nucleotides, the CDR3 is TGTGCCAGTAGTTTTCAGGGAGGGACTGAAGCTTTCTTT. Its protein product is CASSFQGGTEAFF.

This clone was counted a single time. V usage is TRBV18 and J usage is TRBJ1-3; TRBD1 aligns across 7 bases. Germline trimming cut 2 bases from V and 4 bases from J; bases unmatched to any gene: 5. The CDR3 sequence is 15 residues long. From germline, CDR1 is KGHSH and CDR2 LQKENI. CDR3 region: CASSPIRGPGNTIYF. In DNA form, the CDR3 reads TGTGCCAGCTCACCAATTAGGGGGCCGGGAAACACCATATATTTT.

CDR3 protein: CASSTRGHTYEQYF. The CDR3 nucleotides are TGTGCCAGCAGTACCCGGGGACATACATACGAGCAGTACTTC. The chain recombines TRBV27 with TRBJ2-7; tentatively, D is TRBD1 (6 bases). The V and J ends lost 5 bases and 4 bases respectively, with 15 bases between them. The CDR3 length is 14 residues. From germline, CDR1 is MNHEY and CDR2 SMNVEV (reference sequence).